This passage covers 27 T cell receptor beta chains from one sample sequenced in a study of control samples from healthy donors and cancer patients. Clones were sequenced by immunoSEQ multiplex PCR, and TCRdb holds only the in-frame ones, with some missing. The sample gives 100,000 to 150,000 clones, about 90% of which show up once; around 1.8% is in the top ten. Specimen: blood. These receptors were taken from a man aged 18 to 29 in good health.

The V call is TRBV29-1, the J call TRBJ2-2; unclear D gene. The CDR3 length is 12 residues. CDR1 SQVTM and CDR2 ANQGSEA come from the germline V gene. The ends were cut back, 6 bases at V and 5 bases at J, with 10 bases in the middle. The CDR3 DNA sequence: TGCAGCGTAGACGGACCGACCGGGGAGCTGTTTTTT. Translated: CSVDGPTGELFF.

Only one count was recorded for this clone. V gene TRBV18 combines with J gene TRBJ2-5; 10 bases fit TRBD1. CDR1 is KGHSH, CDR2 LQKENI, per germline. This CDR3 contains 16 residues. V lost 3 bases, J lost 2 bases, and 6 bases stayed unmatched. The CDR3 loop is CASSPWTGGRQETQYF. The CDR3 nucleotides read TGTGCCAGCTCACCGTGGACAGGGGGAAGGCAAGAGACCCAGTACTTC. The variable domain in full, with the rest retrieved from reference TRBV18 and TRBJ2-5, is NAGVMQNPRHLVRRRGQEARLRCSPMKGHSHVYWYRQLPEEGLKFMVYLQKENIIDESGMPKERFSAEFPKEGPSILRIQQVVRGDSAAYFCASSPWTGGRQETQYFGPGTRLLVL.

V and J are TRBV9 and TRBJ1-2, with D tentatively TRBD1 (5 bases). The CDR3 sequence is 15 residues long. CDR1 and CDR2 (germline): SGDLS, YYNGEE. V lost 3 bases to trimming and J lost 4 bases, with 16 bases between them. As DNA, the CDR3 is TGTGCCAGCAGCGAGCGGGACCTAACCCGCTATGGCTACACCTTC. It yields the protein CASSERDLTRYGYTF.

The rearrangement joins TRBV28 to TRBJ1-2; no reliable D call. The CDR3 loop spans 14 amino acids. Germline loops: CDR1 MDHEN, CDR2 SYDVKM. V lost 3 bases and J lost 1, with 9 bases in between. The CDR3 here is CASSFSQHNYGYTF. The CDR3 DNA sequence: TGTGCCAGCAGTTTTAGTCAGCATAACTATGGCTACACCTTC.

The chain carries TRBV6-6 and TRBJ1-2, with 7 bases lining up with TRBD1. The CDR3 is 13 amino acids. Trimming at V came to 5 bases and at J to 8 bases, leaving 8 bases not matched to a gene. Germline V gene sequence: CDR1 MNHNY, CDR2 SVGAGI (reference sequence). Here the CDR3 DNA reads TGTGCCAGCAGTGAGCAACAGGGGAACGGCTACACCTTC. Amino acids: CASSEQQGNGYTF.

V gene TRBV21-1 combines with J gene TRBJ2-7; the table's D gene call, TRBD2, was not cross checked with the DNA. TRBV21-1 is noted as a pseudogene. The length of the CDR3 is 15 residues. CDR3 residues: CASSKGRGDSYEQYF. In DNA form, the CDR3 reads TGTGCCAGCAGCAAGGGCCGGGGGGACTCCTACGAGCAGTACTTC.

The CDR3 nucleotides are TGTGCCAGCAGCATTAAAGCACAGGGGCCCAACTATGGCTACACCTTC. Its protein product is CASSIKAQGPNYGYTF. The rearrangement uses TRBV7-2 and TRBJ1-2; 7 bases map to TRBD1. The ends lost 5 bases at V and 2 bases at J; junction bases unmatched: 11. Per germline, CDR1 SGHTA and CDR2 FQGNSA. The CDR3 has 16 residues.

This chain links TRBV5-1 with TRBJ1-1; possibly TRBD1 for D (5 bases). The CDR3 covers 13 residues. The germline V gene encodes CDR1 SGHRS and CDR2 YFSETQ. The V and J ends lost 2 bases and 1 base respectively, with 6 bases between them. CDR3 in amino acids: CASSFGTNTEAFF. The CDR3 nucleotides are TGCGCCAGCAGCTTTGGGACGAACACTGAAGCTTTCTTT.

The V call is TRBV5-1, the J call TRBJ1-4; TRBD1 is a possible D gene (5 bases). This CDR3 spans 15 amino acids. Germline V gene data show CDR1 as SGHRS and CDR2 as YFSETQ. V lost 4 bases, J lost 3 bases, and 13 bases lay in between. CDR3 bases: TGCGCCAGCAGCCGGGAGCGACAGTCTAATGAAAAACTGTTTTTT. As protein: CASSRERQSNEKLFF. The full variable domain, in which reference TRBV5-1 and TRBJ1-4 provide the parts outside the CDR3, is KAGVTQTPRYLIKTRGQQVTLSCSPISGHRSVSWYQQTPGQGLQFLFEYFSETQRNKGNFPGRFSGRQFSNSRSEMNVSTLELGDSALYLCASSRERQSNEKLFFGSGTQLSVL.

The CDR3 DNA is TGTGCCAGCAGAGCCGAGAGCCGGAGACAAGAGACCCAGTACTTC. Translated: CASRAESRRQETQYF. This chain uses TRBV3-1 (or the pseudogene TRBV3-2) with TRBJ2-5, with D hard to call. The CDR3 loop spans 15 amino acids. V lost 6 bases, J lost 2 bases, and 16 bases lay in between. Germline V lookup: CDR1 LGHDT, CDR2 YNNKEL (reference sequence).

The rearrangement uses TRBV27 and TRBJ2-7; 8 bases align to TRBD1. This CDR3 spans 14 amino acids. The germline V gene has CDR1 MNHEY and CDR2 SMNVEV (reference sequence). Trimming removed 4 bases from V and 3 bases from J; junction bases left unmatched: 5. The CDR3 bases are TGTGCCAGCAGTTCCCGACAGGGGAACTACGAGCAGTACTTC. Its protein product is CASSSRQGNYEQYF.

The J gene is TRBJ1-2, the V gene TRBV19; D unclear. The CDR3 sequence is 13 residues long. The V end was cut by 10 bases, the J end by 4 bases, with 16 bases between. The germline V gene has CDR1 LNHDA and CDR2 SQIVND (reference sequence). This chain's CDR3 is CATRPPSLYGYTF. DNA for the CDR3: TGTGCCACCCGACCCCCCTCGCTCTATGGCTACACCTTC.

This rearrangement joins TRBV10-3 to TRBJ1-6; no clear D. V lost 0 bases and J 4 bases, leaving 7 bases between the germline ends. This CDR3 is 15 amino acids long. Looked up from germline, CDR1 is ENHRY and CDR2 is SYGVKD. CDR3 sequence: CAISESKVYNSPLHF. Here the CDR3 DNA reads TGTGCCATCAGTGAGTCGAAGGTTTATAATTCACCCCTCCACTTT.

This clone was found once. The V and J genes are TRBV11-1 and TRBJ1-1; D perhaps matches TRBD1 (5 bases). Between the trimmed V and J ends, which lost 8 bases and 4 bases, there was a span of 17 bases. CDR3 size: 14 residues. Germline V lookup: CDR1 SGHAT, CDR2 FQDESV (reference sequence). The CDR3 is CASGGWGRGTEAFF. CDR3 coding DNA: TGTGCCAGCGGGGGATGGGGGAGAGGCACTGAAGCTTTCTTT.

This clone was seen a single time. The rearrangement joins TRBV19 to TRBJ1-4; tentatively, D is TRBD1 (5 bases). The CDR3 sequence is 14 residues long. Germline V gives CDR1 LNHDA, CDR2 SQIVND (reference sequence). The V end was cut by 3 bases, the J end by 8 bases, with 13 bases between. CDR3 nucleotide sequence: TGTGCCAGTAGTATTGGGCGAAAGGGGGAAAAACTGTTTTTT. This codes for CASSIGRKGEKLFF.

This clone was counted a few times. The rearrangement links TRBV5-1 to TRBJ1-2; 8 bases agree with TRBD1. The CDR3 extends over 14 amino acids. V trimming: 0 bases; J trimming: 9 bases; junction bases outside the gene matches: 7. In germline, CDR1 is SGHRS, CDR2 YFSETQ. The DNA of the CDR3 is TGCGCCAGCAGCTTGGAAGGACAGGGCCGGAGCTACACCTTC. Translation: CASSLEGQGRSYTF.

A single count supports this clone. This chain joins TRBV10-2 and TRBJ2-7, with a tentative D call TRBD1 (6 bases). In germline, CDR1 is WSHSY, CDR2 SAAADI. The V end was cut by 7 bases, the J end by 2 bases, with 9 bases between. This CDR3 has 12 residues. CDR3 residues: CASKQGTYEQYF. The CDR3 coding sequence is TGCGCCAGCAAACAGGGAACCTACGAGCAGTACTTC.

The chain couples TRBV5-1 to TRBJ2-3, with 8 bases identical to TRBD2. From germline, CDR1 is SGHRS and CDR2 YFSETQ. V gave up 9 bases and J gave up 5 bases; unmatched junction bases: 14. This CDR3 has 15 amino acids. CDR3 nucleotide sequence: TGCGCCACCACTCTAGGGACTAGTGTGGGAGATACGCAGTATTTT. Translating gives CATTLGTSVGDTQYF. Together with reference TRBV5-1 and TRBJ2-3, the CDR3 gives the full variable domain: KAGVTQTPRYLIKTRGQQVTLSCSPISGHRSVSWYQQTPGQGLQFLFEYFSETQRNKGNFPGRFSGRQFSNSRSEMNVSTLELGDSALYLCATTLGTSVGDTQYFGPGTRLTVL.

The chain employs TRBV4-2 and TRBJ1-2; 11 positions agree with TRBD1. From germline, CDR1 is LGHNA and CDR2 YNFKEQ. CDR3 length: 18 residues. The junction had 12 bases not matched to a gene; V was cut back by 0 bases and J by 6 bases. CDR3 region: CASSQDRTGGESGHGYTF. The DNA of the CDR3 is TGTGCCAGCAGCCAAGATAGGACAGGGGGCGAGAGTGGCCATGGCTACACCTTC.

The chain couples TRBV10-2 to TRBJ1-2; unclear D gene. Per germline, CDR1 WSHSY and CDR2 SAAADI. The CDR3 length is 15 residues. The V and J ends lost 8 bases and 2 bases respectively, with 18 bases between them. For the CDR3, the DNA is TGCGCCAGCCGTCCAACCGGGTCTCAGAACTATGGCTACACCTTC. Translated, it gives CASRPTGSQNYGYTF.

In its sample, this clone was seen once. The rearrangement uses TRBV11-1 and TRBJ1-5, with 9 positions matching TRBD1. The J segment lost 4 bases and the V segment lost 5 bases, leaving 6 bases of the junction unmatched. The CDR3 loop spans 15 amino acids. Germline V gives CDR1 SGHAT, CDR2 FQDESV (reference sequence). The DNA of the CDR3 is TGTGCCAGCAGCCCAGGTGGGACAGGGAATCAGCCCCAGCATTTT. Its protein product is CASSPGGTGNQPQHF.

The rearrangement joins TRBV28 to TRBJ2-7; tentatively, D is TRBD2 (6 bases). Germline assignment: CDR1 MDHEN and CDR2 SYDVKM. The CDR3 has 17 amino acids. Between the trimmed V and J ends, which lost 3 bases and 3 bases, there was a span of 21 bases. The CDR3 DNA is TGTGCCAGCAGTTTGAGTGAGGAGGGCGGGGCGCGCTACGAGCAGTACTTC. Translating it yields CASSLSEEGGARYEQYF. The full variable domain, its missing parts supplied by reference TRBV28 and TRBJ2-7, is DVKVTQSSRYLVKRTGEKVFLECVQDMDHENMFWYRQDPGLGLRLIYFSYDVKMKEKGDIPEGYSVSREKKERFSLILESASTNQTSMYLCASSLSEEGGARYEQYFGPGTRLTVT.

V gene TRBV7-2 combines with J gene TRBJ1-5, with D unclear. V was cut by 4 bases and J by 7 bases, with 11 bases left in between. Germline-derived CDR1 and CDR2 are SGHTA and FQGNSA. CDR3 length equals 13 residues. For the CDR3, the DNA is TGTGCCAGCAGCTCCGGGCCTCCCCAGCCCCAGCATTTT. This encodes CASSSGPPQPQHF.

The chain carries TRBV5-5 and TRBJ2-3; the D gene is possibly TRBD2 (7 bases). Germline V gives CDR1 SGHKS, CDR2 YYEKEE (reference sequence). Trimming stripped 0 bases from V and 2 bases from J, with 19 bases between. This CDR3 contains 18 residues. The chain's CDR3 is CASSLASGTTRTTDTQYF. In DNA, the CDR3 is TGTGCCAGCAGCTTGGCCAGCGGGACAACAAGAACCACAGATACGCAGTATTTT.

The V call is TRBV24-1, the J call TRBJ1-2; D gene uncertain. The CDR3 covers 12 residues. Germline values: CDR1 KGHDR, CDR2 SFDVKD. Trimming left V 1 base short and J 6 bases short, with 5 bases between. DNA of the CDR3: TGTGCCACCAGTGATTTCGGGGATGGCTACACCTTC. This translates into CATSDFGDGYTF.

The rearrangement uses TRBV28 and TRBJ2-7, with unresolved D. V dropped 2 bases and J dropped 4 bases, with 6 bases sitting between them. The CDR3 loop spans 12 amino acids. In germline, CDR1 is MDHEN, CDR2 SYDVKM. CDR3 sequence (DNA): TGTGCCAGCAGTTTAATCCAGTACGAGCAGTACTTC. Translated, it gives CASSLIQYEQYF.

As regards this clone: One end of the junction does not line up with germline, which may come from a read error. In DNA, the CDR3 is TGTGCCAGCAGCATATACGAACTTTACTTC. Translating gives CASSIYELYF. The chain uses TRBV7-9 and TRBJ1-2; D remains ambiguous. The CDR3 is 10 amino acids. The V gene's germline CDR1 is SEHNR and CDR2 FQNEAQ (reference sequence).